These T cell receptor beta chains were read from a single sample in a study of shared clonotypes between healthy human individuals. Sequencing was performed with immunoSEQ multiplex PCR; in TCRdb, only in-frame clones are kept and a portion is missing. The sample comprises about 2 million clones, 95% of which are singletons, and 0.1% to 0.15% rests with the top ten. Sequencing was carried out using naive CD4+ T cells sorted from blood. The receptors shown here come from a man aged 18 to 35 in good health. Both conserved end residues are part of each CDR3. A D gene is named only where the DNA matches it firmly. A clone size is listed for some rows: how often the clone was seen (once, few, many), or a class if it is expanded.

DNA	CDR3	J	D	length	size	V
TGTGCCAGCAGCGCCGACGGGAACACTGAAGCTTTCTTT	CASSADGNTEAFF	TRBJ1-1	-	13	-	TRBV9
TGTGCCAGCAGCCTACAAGGGGCTAATGAAAAACTGTTTTTT	CASSLQGANEKLFF	TRBJ1-4	-	14	-	TRBV5-4
TGTGCCAGCAGTGATCTAGCGGGAGGAATCAATGAGCAGTTCTTC	CASSDLAGGINEQFF	TRBJ2-1	TRBD2	15	-	TRBV6-6
TGTGCCTGGAGTCCAATTCGGCTAGCGGACCAGTTCTTC	CAWSPIRLADQFF	TRBJ2-1	TRBD2	13	-	TRBV30
TGTGCCAGCCACCCGGGCGTTGTCTACGAGCAGTACTTC	CASHPGVVYEQYF	TRBJ2-7	-	13	-	TRBV6-1
TGTGCCAGCAGCTCCGGGACAGAGAATGAAGCTTTCTTT	CASSSGTENEAFF	TRBJ1-1	TRBD1	13	-	TRBV5-4
TGTGCCAGCAGCTTAGGGACGCAGCCCCAGCATTTT	CASSLGTQPQHF	TRBJ1-5	-	12	-	TRBV7-2
TGTGCCAGCAGCTTAGGGGTCTCGGAGACCCAGTACTTC	CASSLGVSETQYF	TRBJ2-5	-	13	-	TRBV7-9
TGCAGCGTGAGATCTAGCGGGAGAGAGACCCAGTACTTC	CSVRSSGRETQYF	TRBJ2-5	TRBD2	13	-	TRBV29-1
TGTGCCAGTAGTTGGGGAGCTTTCTCCGGGGAGCTGTTTTTT	CASSWGAFSGELFF	TRBJ2-2	-	14	-	TRBV19
TGCGCCAGCAGCGGGAGTTCTAGCACAGATACGCAGTATTTT	CASSGSSSTDTQYF	TRBJ2-3	-	14	-	TRBV5-1
TGTGCCAGCAGCCCATCAGGACAGGGGGTAGGCTACACCTTC	CASSPSGQGVGYTF	TRBJ1-2	TRBD1	14	-	TRBV11-2
TGTGCCATCAGTGAGAAGGGGAGAGAGACCCAGTACTTC	CAISEKGRETQYF	TRBJ2-5	-	13	-	TRBV10-3
TGTGCCAGTAGTATTTTCGGAGGAACTAATGAAAAACTGTTTTTT	CASSIFGGTNEKLFF	TRBJ1-4	-	15	-	TRBV19
TGTGCCAGCAGCGTAGCGTCCGGTTTCTATGAAAAACTGTTTTTT	CASSVASGFYEKLFF	TRBJ1-4	-	15	-	TRBV9
TGTGCCAGCAGTCAGACGGTCAGCAATCAGCCCCAGCATTTT	CASSQTVSNQPQHF	TRBJ1-5	-	14	-	TRBV7-9
TGTGCCAGCAGTGAGCGCGACTATGGCTACACCTTC	CASSERDYGYTF	TRBJ1-2	-	12	-	TRBV6-1
TGTGCCAGCAGTTACTCGAGGGATCGAGGCAATGAGCAGTTCTTC	CASSYSRDRGNEQFF	TRBJ2-1	-	15	-	TRBV6-5
TGTGCCAGCAGCCCCGGCAGTCTCGCCCAGTACTTC	CASSPGSLAQYF	TRBJ2-5	-	12	-	TRBV11-2
TGTGCCACCAGCCCAAGCGGCTCGCTCTACGAGCAGTACTTC	CATSPSGSLYEQYF	TRBJ2-7	-	14	-	TRBV15
TGTGCCAGCAGTGACGCGTACAGGGGGAGCACTGAAGCTTTCTTT	CASSDAYRGSTEAFF	TRBJ1-1	TRBD1	15	-	TRBV2
TGCGCCAGCAGCTTGTTTGGGTCCCTGAGGGATTCACCCCTCCACTTT	CASSLFGSLRDSPLHF	TRBJ1-6	-	16	-	TRBV5-1
TGTGCCGCCCGACCATTACTAGCGAGTTCCGGGGAGCTGTTTTTT	CAARPLLASSGELFF	TRBJ2-2	TRBD2	15	-	TRBV6-1
TGTGCCTGGAGTGACACTAACTATGGCTACACCTTC	CAWSDTNYGYTF	TRBJ1-2	-	12	-	TRBV30
TGTGCCAGCAGTGAACGACAGTTGAACACTGAAGCTTTCTTT	CASSERQLNTEAFF	TRBJ1-1	-	14	-	TRBV2
TGTGCCAGCGCCGGAGCGGGACAGGGGGCTTCACCCCTCCACTTT	CASAGAGQGASPLHF	TRBJ1-6	TRBD1	15	-	TRBV6-5
TGTGCCATCAGTGCCGGGGGCGGTCAGCCCCAGCATTTT	CAISAGGGQPQHF	TRBJ1-5	-	13	-	TRBV10-3
TGTGCCAGCAGTTACCGGGGGGGCGGAGAGACCCAGTACTTC	CASSYRGGGETQYF	TRBJ2-5	TRBD2	14	-	TRBV6-5
TGTGCCAGCAGCAAAGGGACGACTAGCGGGAGATCTAAAAACATTCAGTACTTC	CASSKGTTSGRSKNIQYF	TRBJ2-4	-	18	once	TRBV21-1
TGTGCCAGCAGCTTAGGCCTCGGCAGGGAGGCTTTCTTT	CASSLGLGREAFF	TRBJ1-1	-	13	-	TRBV13
TGTGCCTGGAGTGTTGGGAACGGGGGGACTGAAGCTTTCTTT	CAWSVGNGGTEAFF	TRBJ1-1	-	14	-	TRBV30
TGTGCCAGCAGCCTTGAGACAGGAAACTATGGCTACACCTTC	CASSLETGNYGYTF	TRBJ1-2	-	14	-	TRBV9
TGTGCCTGGAGCCCCGACAGGACCGGGCGGCTTAGCAATCAGCCCCAGCATTTT	CAWSPDRTGRLSNQPQHF	TRBJ1-5	-	18	-	TRBV30
TGTGCCAGCAGTGAGGGCAGCGAGCAGTTCTTC	CASSEGSEQFF	TRBJ2-1	-	11	-	TRBV2
TGTGCCAGCAGCTTCCCCGCGCTACTTACGCAGTATTTT	CASSFPALLTQYF	TRBJ2-3	-	13	-	TRBV7-2
TGCGCCAGCAGCTTGGAGGGTCAGGGCACTGAAGCTTTCTTT	CASSLEGQGTEAFF	TRBJ1-1	-	14	-	TRBV5-1
TGTGCCAGCAGCCATGGGGCCCTAGCGGGGGGGCCAACAGATACGCAGTATTTT	CASSHGALAGGPTDTQYF	TRBJ2-3	TRBD2	18	once	TRBV4-2
TGTGCCAGCTCACCTCGGTACGGAGATGGCTACACCTTC	CASSPRYGDGYTF	TRBJ1-2	-	13	once	TRBV18
TGCACCCCCGGGCGGGCCAACGTCCTGACTTTC	CTPGRANVLTF	TRBJ2-6	-	11	-	TRBV1
TGTGCCATCAGTGAAGGGACCGCTATCGCCTACGAGCAGTACTTC	CAISEGTAIAYEQYF	TRBJ2-7	-	15	-	TRBV10-3